Each of the 8 T cell receptor beta chains below was sequenced from the same sample in a study of radiotherapy plus CTLA-4 blockade in lung cancer (dated by TCRdb to 2016 to 2019). The library was built by means of the immunoSEQ multiplex PCR assay. This immuneACCESS table, as held by TCRdb, lists in-frame sequences with V and J called but not all clones. Of the missing ones, under half trace to an unresolved V gene in checked studies; the others have no known cause. Present in this sample are about 78,000 clones, around 88% of which were seen just once. The top ten clones comprise about 2% of the sample. The sequencing here drew on peripheral blood, taken from a patient treated with radiotherapy plus ipilimumab. All receptors derive from a human donor with non-small cell lung cancer who had a partial response to radiotherapy plus ipilimumab.

The chain employs TRBV6-5 and TRBJ2-7, with 8 bases aligning to TRBD1. The V and J ends lost 4 bases and 6 bases, in that order; junction bases with no gene match: 11. CDR1 and CDR2 (germline): MNHEY, SVGAGI. This CDR3 comprises 15 residues. CDR3 DNA sequence: TGTGCCAGCAGTTCGACAGGGGCCCCTATGGGCGAGCAGTACTTC. Protein product: CASSSTGAPMGEQYF.

The rearrangement links TRBV4-1 to TRBJ2-2, with 14 bases identical to TRBD2. Germline V CDR1 and CDR2: MGHRA, YSYEKL. The CDR3 has 16 amino acids. Trimming at V came to 0 bases and at J to 6 bases, leaving 0 bases not matched to a gene. This chain's CDR3 is CASSQEGLAGAGELFF. The CDR3 DNA reads as TGCGCCAGCAGCCAAGAGGGACTAGCGGGAGCCGGGGAGCTGTTTTTT.

The rearrangement joins TRBV27 to TRBJ2-5; a possible D gene is TRBD1 (6 bases). The CDR3 length is 15 residues. Germline V lookup: CDR1 MNHEY, CDR2 SMNVEV (reference sequence). V lost 8 bases and J 4 bases, leaving 20 bases between the germline ends. The CDR3 reads CASGPLQGIRETQYF. CDR3 coding DNA: TGTGCCAGCGGTCCCCTTCAGGGGATCCGAGAGACCCAGTACTTC.

The chain joins TRBV7-8 to TRBJ2-1, with TRBD2 matching over 10 bases. CDR1 and CDR2 from the germline V gene are SGHVS and FQNEAQ. The J segment lost 6 bases and the V segment lost 5 bases, leaving 13 bases of the junction unmatched. The CDR3 covers 17 residues. The CDR3 sequence: CASSRDLLAGRTNEQFF. CDR3 coding DNA: TGTGCCAGCAGCCGGGACCTACTAGCGGGAAGGACCAATGAGCAGTTCTTC. The whole variable domain, remainder taken from reference TRBV7-8 and TRBJ2-1, is GAGVSQSPRYKVAKRGQDVALRCDPISGHVSLFWYQQALGQGPEFLTYFQNEAQLDKSGLPSDRFFAERPEGSVSTLKIQRTQQEDSAVYLCASSRDLLAGRTNEQFFGPGTRLTVL.

The chain is built from TRBV6-5 and TRBJ2-2; 7 bases are a match to TRBD1. The CDR3 is 16 amino acids. The germline CDR1 and CDR2 sequences are MNHEY and SVGAGI. Trimming removed 3 bases from V and 2 bases from J; junction bases left unmatched: 6. CDR3: CASSYQTGANTGELFF. The CDR3 coding sequence is TGTGCCAGCAGTTATCAAACAGGGGCCAACACCGGGGAGCTGTTTTTT.

The chain recombines TRBV28 with TRBJ2-5, with TRBD2 matching over 10 bases. J was trimmed by 7 bases and V by 7 bases; bases with no gene match: 9. Germline-derived CDR1 and CDR2 are MDHEN and SYDVKM. The CDR3 extends over 14 amino acids. CDR3 region: CASKGLAGAGTQYF. The CDR3 DNA reads TGTGCCAGCAAGGGGCTAGCGGGAGCGGGGACCCAGTACTTC.

CDR3: CASSLGPPGGQETQYF. The CDR3 coding sequence is TGTGCCAGCAGCTTAGGACCCCCGGGGGGCCAAGAGACCCAGTACTTC. The chain carries TRBV7-2 and TRBJ2-5, with 7 bases matching TRBD2. The CDR3 has 16 residues. Trimming cost V 1 base and J 1 base; bases outside gene matches: 6. Germline V lookup: CDR1 SGHTA, CDR2 FQGNSA.

V and J are TRBV5-1 and TRBJ2-1; the match to TRBD2 covers 7 bases. The germline CDR1 and CDR2 sequences are SGHRS and YFSETQ. The CDR3 loop spans 16 amino acids. The trim removed 3 bases at V and 9 bases at J, leaving 15 bases unmatched. The CDR3 reads CASSWGGGPGGGEQFF. The CDR3 DNA follows: TGCGCCAGCAGCTGGGGGGGTGGGCCCGGTGGGGGTGAGCAGTTCTTC.